The clone carrying this T cell receptor (beta chain) was observed a handful of times. As yet, its antigen is unknown. V lost 4 bases to trimming and J lost 0 bases, with 8 bases between them. The CDR3 runs to 14 residues. Germline CDR1 and CDR2: SGDLS and YYNGEE. The donors, healthy Caucasians from Russia, were aged roughly 6 to 90. Isolated per sample were at least 6 million PBMCs. PCR was performed a second time for about 6 to 12 cycles using a sample-barcoded 5' primer and a J-beta primer mix. Paired-end reads containing CDR3 totaled no fewer than 2.5 million for each sample. From the 5' RACE reads, TCRdb called clonotypes with MiXCR, one entry per CDR3 protein. The sample holds around 1,900,000 distinct CDR3 sequences; roughly two fifths are singletons and the top ten take more than 20%. This sample is part of a study of blood T cells in healthy people across ages. General study results and limits: Age brought a roughly linear fall in TCR beta diversity measured per million T cells.

This TCR came from a human donor in good health. The gene calls are TRBV9 and TRBJ1-5, with D perhaps matching TRBD1 (5 bases). The sequencing input was blood. CDR3 amino acids: CASSRGDSNQPQHF. CDR3 bases: TGTGCCAGCAGCCGGGGGGATAGCAATCAGCCCCAGCATTTT.